The 21 T cell receptor beta chains presented below share a single source sample, sequenced in a study of cytomegalovirus exposure and HLA in healthy donors. TCRdb keeps only in-frame clones here, not all; method: immunoSEQ multiplex PCR. The top ten hold 2% to 2.5% of the sample, which has fewer than 100,000 clones, approximately 91% seen once. The specimen sequenced was PBMCs. These receptors came from a young man in good health and CMV-seronegative.

The chain joins TRBV6-6 to TRBJ2-1; a weak D match, TRBD2 (6 bases). The V and J ends lost 0 bases and 8 bases respectively, with 14 bases between them. Germline CDR1 is MNHNY and CDR2 is SVGAGI (reference sequence). The CDR3 is 15 amino acids. The CDR3 DNA reads as TGTGCCAGCAGTTACTCACGGGGGAGTGGCGATGAGCAGTTCTTC. This encodes CASSYSRGSGDEQFF.

This chain connects TRBV7-9 to TRBJ2-2, with 14 bases that match TRBD2. J lost 2 bases, V lost 3 bases, and 2 bases had no gene match. Germline lookup yields CDR1 SEHNR and CDR2 FQNEAQ (reference sequence). The CDR3 length is 17 residues. CDR3 loop: CASSFGLAGGNTGELFF. The CDR3 nucleotides are TGTGCCAGCAGCTTTGGACTAGCGGGAGGCAACACCGGGGAGCTGTTTTTT.

The chain combines TRBV2 with TRBJ2-7, with TRBD2 matching over 8 bases. Unmatched junction bases numbered 10, after V lost 6 bases and J lost 0 bases. The V gene's germline CDR1 is SNHLY and CDR2 FYNNEI. The CDR3 loop spans 16 amino acids. The CDR3 DNA follows: TGTGCCAGCAGGGCCGCGAGCGGGAGCCTCTCCTACGAGCAGTACTTC. Residues: CASRAASGSLSYEQYF.

This chain connects TRBV4-1 to TRBJ2-2; TRBD1 aligns across 7 bases. This CDR3 region has 16 residues. Germline trimming cut 4 bases from V and 5 bases from J; bases unmatched to any gene: 10. From germline, CDR1 is MGHRA and CDR2 YSYEKL. The CDR3 region is CASSLTQGSRTGELFF. The CDR3 DNA is TGCGCCAGCAGCCTAACACAGGGGTCGCGAACCGGGGAGCTGTTTTTT.

The chain has TRBV27 and TRBJ1-6, with 7 nucleotides matching TRBD1. The CDR3 is 15 amino acids. Germline V CDR1 and CDR2: MNHEY, SMNVEV (reference sequence). Trimming cost V 10 bases and J 7 bases; bases outside gene matches: 13. The CDR3 coding sequence is TGTGCCACCCAGATCTCGGGACAGCAAAATTCACCCCTCCACTTT. Amino acids: CATQISGQQNSPLHF.

The J gene is TRBJ2-3, the V gene TRBV7-2; perhaps TRBD2 as D (5 bases). CDR1 and CDR2 from the germline V gene are SGHTA and FQGNSA. The CDR3 is made up of 14 amino acids. The V end was cut by 5 bases, the J end by 8 bases, with 17 bases between. The CDR3, as DNA: TGTGCCAGCAGCCCTAGCCGGCCGGCGGGTACGCAGTATTTT. It yields the protein CASSPSRPAGTQYF.

V and J are TRBV21-1 and TRBJ1-5; the D call TRBD1 from the table was never checked on the DNA. TRBV21-1 corresponds to a pseudogene. The CDR3 is made up of 15 amino acids. DNA for the CDR3: TGTGCCAGCAGCAATATGGACAATAGCAATCAGCCCCAGCATTTT. Translated, it gives CASSNMDNSNQPQHF.

The J gene is TRBJ2-3, the V gene TRBV28, with TRBD2 as a possible D gene (5 bases). The CDR3 runs 15 residues. The V and J ends lost 7 bases and 5 bases respectively, with 19 bases between them. Germline CDR1 MDHEN, CDR2 SYDVKM. Written as DNA, the CDR3 is TGTGCCAGCACCCCCAACGGGATTGCGGGAGATACGCAGTATTTT. Protein sequence: CASTPNGIAGDTQYF.

The CDR3 here is CASSLDSLGYGYTF. The CDR3 region has the DNA TGTGCCAGCAGCCTCGACAGTCTTGGCTATGGCTACACCTTC. The chain has TRBV6-5 and TRBJ1-2, with D possibly TRBD1 on 5 matching bases. Between the trimmed V and J ends, which lost 6 bases and 4 bases, there was a span of 15 bases. The germline V gene encodes CDR1 MNHEY and CDR2 SVGAGI. This CDR3 has 14 residues.

This sequence joins TRBV27 and TRBJ2-7, with D perhaps matching TRBD1 (5 bases). Trimming left V 1 base short and J 1 base short, with 8 bases between. Germline CDR1 and CDR2: MNHEY and SMNVEV (reference sequence). The CDR3 spans 14 residues. The CDR3 region has the DNA TGTGCCAGCAGTTTATACAGGTCTTCCTACGAGCAGTACTTC. Protein: CASSLYRSSYEQYF.

V gene TRBV30 combines with J gene TRBJ2-1; TRBD2 agrees at 10 bases. After removal of 4 bases from V and 9 bases from J, the junction contained 12 bases not matched to a gene. Germline loops: CDR1 GTSNPN, CDR2 SVGIG (reference sequence). This CDR3 has 15 residues. CDR3 bases: TGTGCCTGGACCTTAAGCGGGGGGGAAGACGGTGAGCAGTTCTTC. It translates to CAWTLSGGEDGEQFF. The complete variable domain, with remaining parts taken from reference TRBV30 and TRBJ2-1, reads SQTIHQWPATLVQPVGSPLSLECTVEGTSNPNLYWYRQAAGRGLQLLFYSVGIGQISSEVPQNLSASRPQDRQFILSSKKLLLSDSGFYLCAWTLSGGEDGEQFFGPGTRLTVL.

Of note for this clone: One base away lies a much larger clone, so this may be a sequencing read error. The conserved final phenylalanine or tryptophan is absent from the CDR3, which likely points to a read error. The gene calls are TRBV6-1 and TRBJ2-7; 7 bases fit TRBD2. Losses at the gene ends were 3 bases for V and 4 bases for J; bases not matched to a gene: 3. The length of the CDR3 is 13 residues. The germline V gene has CDR1 MNHNS and CDR2 SASEGT. CDR3 DNA: TGTGCCAGCAGTGACTTCGGGGGGTACGAGCAGTACCTC. Translation gives CASSDFGGYEQYL.

This chain links TRBV2 with TRBJ2-5; TRBD2 agrees at 12 bases. This CDR3 comprises 15 residues. V shed 3 bases, J shed 5 bases, and the junction held 4 bases outside the gene matches. Germline values: CDR1 SNHLY, CDR2 FYNNEI. The CDR3 loop reads CASSDRLAGVETQYF. The CDR3 nucleotides are TGTGCCAGCAGTGATCGACTAGCGGGAGTGGAGACCCAGTACTTC.

The chain combines TRBV28 with TRBJ1-5; 9 bases fit TRBD1. The germline V gene has CDR1 MDHEN and CDR2 SYDVKM. The V segment lost 5 bases and the J segment 4 bases; nucleotides outside the gene matches: 12. CDR3 length equals 17 residues. CDR3 sequence reads: CASSVSGSGQGNQPQHF. The CDR3 nucleotides read TGTGCCAGCAGTGTCTCAGGGAGCGGACAGGGGAATCAGCCCCAGCATTTT.

The gene calls are TRBV7-3 and TRBJ2-3, with 9 bases fitting TRBD2. Germline loops: CDR1 SGHTA, CDR2 FQGTGA. The trim removed 0 bases at V and 4 bases at J, leaving 2 bases unmatched. The CDR3 sequence is 15 residues long. The CDR3 region is CASSLTSGSSDTQYF. The CDR3 region has the DNA TGTGCCAGCAGCTTAACTAGCGGGAGTTCAGATACGCAGTATTTT.

The V and J genes are TRBV7-8 and TRBJ2-5; D possibly corresponds to TRBD2 (5 bases). V was pared by 4 bases and J by 5 bases, with 11 bases between. This CDR3 is built from 13 residues. The germline CDR1 and CDR2 sequences are SGHVS and FQNEAQ. CDR3 sequence reads: CASSSAAAETQYF. The CDR3 DNA reads as TGTGCCAGCAGCTCAGCAGCGGCCGAGACCCAGTACTTC. The whole variable domain, remainder taken from reference TRBV7-8 and TRBJ2-5, is GAGVSQSPRYKVAKRGQDVALRCDPISGHVSLFWYQQALGQGPEFLTYFQNEAQLDKSGLPSDRFFAERPEGSVSTLKIQRTQQEDSAVYLCASSSAAAETQYFGPGTRLLVL.

The rearrangement joins TRBV6-6 to TRBJ2-5; perhaps TRBD2 as D (5 bases). The CDR3 extends over 14 amino acids. Germline-derived CDR1 and CDR2 are MNHNY and SVGAGI (reference sequence). The V end lost 4 bases, the J end lost 1 base, and 10 bases lay between the germline ends. Written as DNA, the CDR3 is TGTGCCAGCAGTTTCCCTAGCTCCCAAGAGACCCAGTACTTC. Protein sequence: CASSFPSSQETQYF.

The gene calls are TRBV4-1 and TRBJ1-3, with 11 bases identical to TRBD1. The germline V gene has CDR1 MGHRA and CDR2 YSYEKL. Losses at the gene ends were 3 bases for V and 0 bases for J; bases not matched to a gene: 7. This CDR3 has 18 amino acids. The CDR3 DNA sequence: TGCGCCAGCAGCCACCTGGGGACAGGGGGAAACTCTGGAAACACCATATATTTT. This translates into CASSHLGTGGNSGNTIYF.

The chain combines TRBV21-1 with TRBJ2-3; whether TRBD2, the table's D call, matches the DNA was not checked. TRBV21-1 is reported as a pseudogene. CDR3 length: 16 amino acids. The CDR3 sequence: CASSKTYLDSTDTQYF. CDR3 DNA: TGTGCCAGCAGCAAAACCTACTTAGATAGCACAGATACGCAGTATTTT.

The V call is TRBV6-1, the J call TRBJ2-1, with 8 bases lining up with TRBD2. V shed 1 base and J 0 bases; nucleotides not matched to a gene: 2. Germline assignment: CDR1 MNHNS and CDR2 SASEGT. This CDR3 has 16 residues. The CDR3 sequence: CASSEGTSRSYNEQFF. The CDR3 coding sequence is TGTGCCAGCAGTGAAGGGACTAGCCGCTCCTACAATGAGCAGTTCTTC.

J is TRBJ2-5 and V is TRBV2; TRBD2 matches at 13 bases. CDR3 length: 20 residues. The V segment lost 6 bases and the J segment 2 bases; nucleotides outside the gene matches: 18. Germline V CDR1 and CDR2: SNHLY, FYNNEI. In DNA form, the CDR3 reads TGTGCCAGCAGGGCCTTCACAACTAGCGGGGGGGCTCTTTATCAAGAGACCCAGTACTTC. It encodes CASRAFTTSGGALYQETQYF. Full variable domain (remainder filled in from reference TRBV2 and TRBJ2-5): EPEVTQTPSHQVTQMGQEVILRCVPISNHLYFYWYRQILGQKVEFLVSFYNNEISEKSEIFDDQFSVERPDGSNFTLKIRSTKLEDSAMYFCASRAFTTSGGALYQETQYFGPGTRLLVL.